The clone carrying this T cell receptor (beta chain) was counted between two and nine times. Its specificity is unknown. Extraction and reverse transcription of RNA yielded cDNA as the sequencing template. Sequencing used immunoSEQ multiplex PCR; TCRdb keeps in-frame clones, though not all of them. The table records over 100,000 clones, 49% of them present only once. The germline CDR1 and CDR2 sequences are SGHDN and FVKESK. This CDR3 spans 13 amino acids. Trimming left V 5 bases short and J 0 bases short, with 8 bases between. This sample is drawn from a study of CD8+ T cells in alopecia areata. About the research overall: Treated individuals took tofacitinib by mouth, 5 to 10 mg twice daily.

Findings and limits, study-wide: Sharing of TCRs across patients appeared less clear than in mice, possibly for HLA-related reasons. Scalp lesions, especially in alopecia totalis/universalis, had higher clonality than normal scalp.

The V call is TRBV14, the J call TRBJ2-7; D call uncertain. This clonotype was sampled from a human donor with alopecia areata. The sample here was CD8+ T cells sorted from blood, taken at week 0. CDR3 protein: CASSFLSSYEQYF. In DNA, the CDR3 is TGTGCCAGCAGCTTCCTCAGCTCCTACGAGCAGTACTTC. The variable domain in full, completed from reference TRBV14 and TRBJ2-7, reads EAGVTQFPSHSVIEKGQTVTLRCDPISGHDNLYWYRRVMGKEIKFLLHFVKESKQDESGMPNNRFLAERTGGTYSTLKVQPAELEDSGVYFCASSFLSSYEQYFGPGTRLTVT.